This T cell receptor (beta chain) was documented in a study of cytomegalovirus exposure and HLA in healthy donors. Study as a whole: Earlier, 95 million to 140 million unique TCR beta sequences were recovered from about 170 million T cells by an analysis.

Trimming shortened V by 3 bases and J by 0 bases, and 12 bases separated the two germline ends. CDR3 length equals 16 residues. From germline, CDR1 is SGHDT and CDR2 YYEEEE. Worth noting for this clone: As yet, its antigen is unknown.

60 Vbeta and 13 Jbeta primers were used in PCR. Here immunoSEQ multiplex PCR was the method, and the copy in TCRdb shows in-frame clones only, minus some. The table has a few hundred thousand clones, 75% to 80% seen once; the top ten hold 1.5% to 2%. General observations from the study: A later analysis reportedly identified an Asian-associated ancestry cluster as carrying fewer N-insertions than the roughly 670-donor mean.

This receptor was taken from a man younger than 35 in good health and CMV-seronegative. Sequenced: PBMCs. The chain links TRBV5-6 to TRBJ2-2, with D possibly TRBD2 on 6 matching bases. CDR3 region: CASSSETGANTGELFF. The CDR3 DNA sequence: TGTGCCAGCAGCTCCGAGACGGGAGCGAACACCGGGGAGCTGTTTTTT.